The 8 T cell receptor beta chains presented below share a single source sample, sequenced in a study of cytomegalovirus exposure and HLA in healthy donors. The PCR employed 60 Vbeta primers together with 13 Jbeta primers. Profiled with immunoSEQ multiplex PCR; TCRdb holds only in-frame clones, not every one. The profile shows about 96,000 clones, 65% to 75% of them singletons. The sequenced sample consisted of PBMCs. Receptors were obtained from a woman in her 70s in good health and CMV-seropositive.

At least ten counts were recorded for this clone. The chain employs TRBV11-2 and TRBJ2-5; no clear D. Trimming pared 5 bases from V and 5 bases from J, leaving 21 bases between. Germline loops: CDR1 SGHAT, CDR2 FQNNGV. The CDR3 is 16 amino acids. Here the CDR3 reads CASSIPSPDLLETQYF. The CDR3 nucleotides read TGTGCCAGCAGCATCCCGAGCCCAGACTTGCTGGAGACCCAGTACTTC.

The V gene is TRBV14, the J gene TRBJ2-7; no definite D call. The CDR3 consists of 14 residues. Germline assignment: CDR1 SGHDN and CDR2 FVKESK. The V end was cut by 4 bases, the J end by 2 bases, with 12 bases between. In nucleotides, the CDR3 is TGTGCCAGCAGCCGATTCGTGGGCCCCTACGAGCAGTACTTC. Its protein product is CASSRFVGPYEQYF.

A few counts support this clone. The gene calls are TRBV11-2 and TRBJ2-7; the D gene is possibly TRBD2 (7 bases). The CDR3 is 15 amino acids. Trimming removed 5 bases from V and 7 bases from J, with 21 bases in between. Looked up from germline, CDR1 is SGHAT and CDR2 is FQNNGV. The CDR3 sequence is CASSTRLALQGEQYF. The CDR3 bases are TGTGCCAGCAGCACCCGACTAGCACTCCAGGGGGAGCAGTACTTC.

This clone has only a few counts. The V and J genes are TRBV7-2 and TRBJ1-4; D gene uncertain. The CDR3 consists of 14 residues. From germline, CDR1 is SGHTA and CDR2 FQGNSA. The ends were cut back, 5 bases at V and 3 bases at J, with 10 bases in the middle. The CDR3 nucleotides are TGTGCCAGCAGCCCTTCGGTAGCTAATGAAAAACTGTTTTTT. This gives the protein CASSPSVANEKLFF.

The gene calls are TRBV2 and TRBJ2-5, with 11 bases identical to TRBD1. The CDR3 contains 18 residues. With V trimmed by 2 bases and J by 5 bases, 13 bases remained unmatched. Germline V lookup: CDR1 SNHLY, CDR2 FYNNEI. CDR3: CASSEPRDRGFSRETQYF. CDR3 coding DNA: TGTGCCAGCAGTGAACCCCGGGACAGGGGGTTCTCGCGGGAGACCCAGTACTTC.

This clone showed up just a few times. The chain uses TRBV6-5 and TRBJ1-5; tentative D call: TRBD1 (5 bases). V was shortened by 11 bases and J by 5 bases, with 16 bases between the two germline ends. Germline V gives CDR1 MNHEY, CDR2 SVGAGI. The CDR3 consists of 13 residues. CDR3 nucleotides: TGTGCCGTTCGCGGGGGTAAAGATCAGCCCCAGCATTTT. The encoded protein is CAVRGGKDQPQHF.

In its sample, this clone was seen once. The rearrangement links TRBV5-4 to TRBJ2-4; 10 bases fit TRBD1. After removal of 4 bases from V and 6 bases from J, the junction contained 4 bases not matched to a gene. CDR1 and CDR2 (germline): SGHNT, YYREEE (reference sequence). The CDR3 is 14 residues long. The CDR3 is CASSLWTGGNIQYF. CDR3 DNA: TGTGCCAGCAGCCTGTGGACAGGGGGAAACATTCAGTACTTC.

The V gene is TRBV27, the J gene TRBJ2-7, with TRBD2 matching over 9 bases. The CDR3 runs 15 residues. Germline V gives CDR1 MNHEY, CDR2 SMNVEV (reference sequence). Trimming took 7 bases from V and 3 from J; bases not matched to a gene: 10. The chain's CDR3 is CASKYTLAGYYEQYF. The CDR3, as DNA: TGTGCCAGCAAGTATACACTAGCGGGCTACTACGAGCAGTACTTC.